This T cell receptor (beta chain) was recorded in a study of cytomegalovirus exposure and HLA in healthy donors. The germline CDR1 and CDR2 sequences are SGHRS and YFSETQ. The CDR3 runs to 15 residues. With V trimmed by 5 bases and J by 4 bases, 9 bases remained unmatched. Profiled with immunoSEQ multiplex PCR; TCRdb holds only in-frame clones, not every one. The table shows some 240,000 clones, with approximately 83% occurring only once. The chain carries TRBV5-1 and TRBJ1-5, with 7 nucleotides matching TRBD1. This clonotype was obtained from a woman aged 25-40 years in good health and CMV-seropositive. The sequenced sample was PBMCs. The CDR3 DNA follows: TGCGCCAGCAGAGTAACAGGGGAGAGTAATCAGCCCCAGCATTTT. Its protein is CASRVTGESNQPQHF.